The 5 T cell receptor beta chains below come from one sample, sequenced in a study of chemoradiotherapy in HPV16-positive cancers. The assay was immunoSEQ multiplex PCR, and TCRdb's table has in-frame clones only and misses some. The sample lists 20,000 to 30,000 clones; roughly 94% were seen once. Sampling was conducted from a patient who underwent chemoradiotherapy. All receptors derive from a human donor with HPV-associated anogenital cancer.

The chain uses TRBV19 and TRBJ2-7; D is perhaps TRBD1 (8 bases). This CDR3 comprises 12 residues. Germline CDR1 reads LNHDA; CDR2 reads SQIVND (reference sequence). The V gene lost 6 bases and the J gene lost 7 bases, with 13 bases spanning the gap. The CDR3: CASSHRGGEQYF. DNA of the CDR3: TGTGCCAGTAGCCACAGGGGGGGGGAGCAGTACTTC.

This chain joins TRBV6-5 and TRBJ1-1; a weak D match, TRBD1 (5 bases). There are 15 residues in the CDR3. Per the germline V gene, CDR1 is MNHEY and CDR2 is SVGAGI. Trimming left V 7 bases short and J 2 bases short, with 17 bases between. CDR3 DNA: TGTGCCAGCACCCCACATGGGGGGGTAAACACTGAAGCTTTCTTT. Translating it yields CASTPHGGVNTEAFF.

The gene calls are TRBV11-2 and TRBJ2-5; TRBD1 aligns across 12 bases. The CDR3 covers 18 residues. Germline lookup yields CDR1 SGHAT and CDR2 FQNNGV. J lost 4 bases, V lost 1 base, and 10 bases had no gene match. CDR3 protein: CASSLGGPGTGGLETQYF. In nucleotides, the CDR3 is TGTGCCAGCAGCTTAGGGGGGCCCGGGACAGGGGGCCTAGAGACCCAGTACTTC.

Written as DNA, the CDR3 is TGTGCCAGTATGCTTAGTGAATTTAACACTGAAGCTTTCTTT. As protein: CASMLSEFNTEAFF. This chain joins TRBV19 and TRBJ1-1; D gene ambiguous. Trimming took off 7 bases at V and 2 bases at J, with 14 bases between the two ends. The CDR3 covers 14 residues. CDR1 and CDR2 (germline): LNHDA, SQIVND (reference sequence).

This chain uses TRBV7-8 with TRBJ2-1; the match to TRBD2 covers 9 bases. Trimming took 3 bases from V and 7 from J; bases not matched to a gene: 4. Germline CDR1 and CDR2: SGHVS and FQNEAQ. The CDR3 is made up of 14 amino acids. The CDR3 spells CASSLGGGANEQFF. The DNA of the CDR3 is TGTGCCAGCAGCTTGGGCGGGGGGGCGAATGAGCAGTTCTTC.